What follows are 10 T cell receptor beta chains derived from one specimen sequenced in a study of blood T cell repertoires in COVID-19. Sequencing was performed with immunoSEQ multiplex PCR; in TCRdb, only in-frame clones are kept and a portion is missing. The sample lists tens of thousands of clones; 80% to 85% were seen once. The sequenced sample was peripheral blood. The receptors originated from a human donor with acute or convalescent COVID-19. The donor label of this sample is uncertain.

This rearrangement joins TRBV7-8 to TRBJ2-7; TRBD2 agrees at 12 bases. The CDR3 has 16 residues. The V segment lost 5 bases and the J segment 3 bases; nucleotides outside the gene matches: 8. The germline V gene has CDR1 SGHVS and CDR2 FQNEAQ. This CDR3 reads CASSPRTSGNFYEQYF. CDR3 nucleotide sequence: TGTGCCAGCAGCCCGCGGACTAGCGGGAACTTCTACGAGCAGTACTTC.

This chain joins TRBV14 and TRBJ1-1; the match to TRBD1 covers 11 bases. The V gene end was trimmed by 7 bases and the J gene end by 0 bases; junction bases not matched to a gene: 10. This CDR3 has 17 residues. CDR1 is SGHDN and CDR2 is FVKESK in the germline V gene. This chain's CDR3 is CASNRGTGGPLNTEAFF. In DNA form, the CDR3 reads TGTGCCAGCAACCGTGGGACAGGGGGGCCCCTGAACACTGAAGCTTTCTTT.

The chain links TRBV7-2 to TRBJ2-7, with TRBD2 matching over 7 bases. V lost 1 base, J lost 3 bases, and 3 bases stayed unmatched. This CDR3 contains 14 residues. From germline, CDR1 is SGHTA and CDR2 FQGNSA. The chain's CDR3 is CASSLGGGFYEQYF. CDR3 DNA: TGTGCCAGCAGCTTAGGCGGGGGATTCTACGAGCAGTACTTC.

This sequence joins TRBV24-1 and TRBJ2-1; D gene uncertain. The germline V and J ends were trimmed by 4 bases and 1 base, with 7 bases remaining between them. The V gene's germline CDR1 is KGHDR and CDR2 SFDVKD. This CDR3 has 14 amino acids. Here the CDR3 DNA reads TGTGCCACCAGTGACGTGTTTTCCTACAATGAGCAGTTCTTC. The encoded protein is CATSDVFSYNEQFF.

The chain links TRBV5-1 to TRBJ2-7, with 9 bases lining up with TRBD1. CDR3 length: 17 amino acids. Germline V gene sequence: CDR1 SGHRS, CDR2 YFSETQ. Losses at the gene ends were 1 base for V and 2 bases for J; bases not matched to a gene: 10. The CDR3 protein is CASSLSTWTGETYEQYF. The CDR3 DNA reads TGCGCCAGCAGCTTGTCGACCTGGACAGGGGAAACCTACGAGCAGTACTTC.

The J gene is TRBJ2-3, the V gene TRBV11-1; no firm D call. The CDR3 is 16 amino acids. The germline V and J ends were trimmed by 1 base and 0 bases, with 11 bases remaining between them. Germline-derived CDR1 and CDR2 are SGHAT and FQDESV (reference sequence). The DNA of the CDR3 is TGTGCCAGCAGCTTAGAGCTGTTTGAGAGCACAGATACGCAGTATTTT. Its translation: CASSLELFESTDTQYF.

This clone has more than one count but fewer than ten. The chain uses TRBV18 and TRBJ2-1; 7 positions match TRBD2. Germline CDR1 reads KGHSH; CDR2 reads LQKENI. After removal of 0 bases from V and 4 bases from J, the junction contained 3 bases not matched to a gene. The CDR3 is made up of 15 amino acids. Written as DNA, the CDR3 is TGTGCCAGCTCACCACCGGCTAGCGGATACAATGAGCAGTTCTTC. As protein: CASSPPASGYNEQFF.

The rearrangement joins TRBV7-6 to TRBJ1-1, with D perhaps matching TRBD1 (6 bases). Germline values: CDR1 SGHVS, CDR2 FNYEAQ. V was cut by 1 base and J by 1 base, with 7 bases left in between. This CDR3 spans 14 amino acids. CDR3 region: CASSLVGQNTEAFF. The DNA for the CDR3 is TGTGCCAGCAGCTTAGTGGGACAGAACACTGAAGCTTTCTTT.

The chain carries TRBV28 and TRBJ1-2; D remains ambiguous. Between the trimmed V and J ends, which lost 6 bases and 7 bases, there was a span of 15 bases. The CDR3 is 13 residues long. Per germline, CDR1 MDHEN and CDR2 SYDVKM. The CDR3 sequence: CASSSGSQAGYTF. The CDR3 region has the DNA TGTGCCAGCAGCTCCGGGAGTCAAGCTGGCTACACCTTC.

The gene calls are TRBV27 and TRBJ2-3, with a possible D match to TRBD1 (5 bases). The CDR3 runs 13 residues. V lost 3 bases and J 5 bases, leaving 9 bases between the germline ends. The V gene's germline CDR1 is MNHEY and CDR2 SMNVEV (reference sequence). Here the CDR3 reads CASSLTARDTQYF. CDR3 coding DNA: TGTGCCAGCAGTTTGACAGCGAGAGATACGCAGTATTTT.